The table lists the clone carrying this TCR beta chain with many counts. This CDR3 region has 14 residues. The V end was cut by 5 bases, the J end by 2 bases, with 13 bases between. Germline V gives CDR1 SGHAT, CDR2 FQNNGV. The record originates from a study of T cells in Graves' hyperthyroidism and ophthalmopathy. The CDR3 regions of TCR beta were amplified from RNA transcripts. In the first-round RT-PCR of the TCR CDR3, the HTBI primer set was used. TCRdb re-called the multiplex PCR reads through MiXCR, storing one row per CDR3 protein. The table lists 540,000 or so distinct CDR3 sequences, about a sixth of them singletons.

The specimen sequenced was blood. The TCR sequence derives from a woman in her 30s with Graves' hyperthyroidism. The chain joins TRBV11-2 to TRBJ2-7; unclear D gene. The CDR3 spells CASSSGIGTYEQYF. The CDR3 region has the DNA TGTGCCAGCAGCAGTGGCATCGGTACCTACGAGCAGTACTTC.